The source of this T cell receptor (beta chain) is a study of blood T cell repertoires in COVID-19. This CDR3 is 14 amino acids long. CDR1 is GTSNPN, CDR2 SVGIG, per germline (reference sequence). V dropped 7 bases and J dropped 5 bases, with 19 bases sitting between them. The repertoire was sequenced with immunoSEQ multiplex PCR; TCRdb's copy has only in-frame clones and lacks some. Counted here are almost 250,000 clones, about 82% occurring once; the ten biggest clones make up approximately 9.6%. The sequenced sample consisted of PBMCs or T cells enriched from blood (not recorded which). The genes are TRBV30 and TRBJ2-3, with TRBD1 as a possible D gene (5 bases). This receptor was identified in a woman aged 50 to 60 with acute COVID-19. As DNA, the CDR3 is TGTGCCTACCAGGCAGGGATCGGCGGAGATACGCAGTATTTT. Its protein product is CAYQAGIGGDTQYF.